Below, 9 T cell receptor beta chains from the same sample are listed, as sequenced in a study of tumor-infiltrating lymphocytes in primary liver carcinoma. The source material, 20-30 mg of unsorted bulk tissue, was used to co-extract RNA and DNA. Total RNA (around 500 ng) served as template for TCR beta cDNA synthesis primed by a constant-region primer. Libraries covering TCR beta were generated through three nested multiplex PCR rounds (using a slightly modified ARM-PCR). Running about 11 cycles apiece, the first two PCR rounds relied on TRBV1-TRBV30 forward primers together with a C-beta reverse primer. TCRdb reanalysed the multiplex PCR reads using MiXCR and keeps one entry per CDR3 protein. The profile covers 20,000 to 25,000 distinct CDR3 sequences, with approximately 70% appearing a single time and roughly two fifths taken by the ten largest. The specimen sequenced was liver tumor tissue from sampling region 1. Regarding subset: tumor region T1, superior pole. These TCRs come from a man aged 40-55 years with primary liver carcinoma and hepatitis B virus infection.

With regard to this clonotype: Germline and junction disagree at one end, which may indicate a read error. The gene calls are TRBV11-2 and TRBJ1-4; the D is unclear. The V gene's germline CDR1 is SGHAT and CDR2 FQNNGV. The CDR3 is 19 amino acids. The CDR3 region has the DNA TGTGCCAGCAGCCCGAAGCGTCAAAGGACGTCCGCAACTAATGAAAACCAGGTTTTT. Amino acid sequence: CASSPKRQRTSATNENQVF.

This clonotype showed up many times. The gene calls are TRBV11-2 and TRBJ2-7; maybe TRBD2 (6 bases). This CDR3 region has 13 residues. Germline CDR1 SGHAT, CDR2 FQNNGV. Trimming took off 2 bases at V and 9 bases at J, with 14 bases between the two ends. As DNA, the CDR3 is TGTGCCAGCAGCTTAAGTGAGCTAGCGTCGCAGTACTTC. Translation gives CASSLSELASQYF.

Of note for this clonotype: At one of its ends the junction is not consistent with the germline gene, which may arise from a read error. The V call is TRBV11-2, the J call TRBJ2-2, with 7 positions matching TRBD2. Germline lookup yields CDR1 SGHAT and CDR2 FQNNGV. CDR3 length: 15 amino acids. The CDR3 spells CTSSSAGSNTGGLFF. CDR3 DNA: TGTACCAGCAGCTCTGCGGGATCGAACACCGGGGGGTTGTTTTTT. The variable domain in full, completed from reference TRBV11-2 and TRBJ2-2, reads EAGVAQSPRYKIIEKRQSVAFWCNPISGHATLYWYQQILGQGPKLLIQFQNNGVVDDSQLPKDRFSAERLKGVDSTLKIQPAKLEDSAVYLCTSSSAGSNTGGLFFGEGSRLTVL.

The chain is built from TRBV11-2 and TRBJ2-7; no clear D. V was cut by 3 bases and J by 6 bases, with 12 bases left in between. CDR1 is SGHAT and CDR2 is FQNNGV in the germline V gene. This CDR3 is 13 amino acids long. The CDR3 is CASSFGLTGEQYF. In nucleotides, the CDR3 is TGTGCCAGCAGCTTCGGATTGACTGGCGAGCAGTACTTC. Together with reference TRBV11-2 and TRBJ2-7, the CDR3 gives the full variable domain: EAGVAQSPRYKIIEKRQSVAFWCNPISGHATLYWYQQILGQGPKLLIQFQNNGVVDDSQLPKDRFSAERLKGVDSTLKIQPAKLEDSAVYLCASSFGLTGEQYFGPGTRLTVT.

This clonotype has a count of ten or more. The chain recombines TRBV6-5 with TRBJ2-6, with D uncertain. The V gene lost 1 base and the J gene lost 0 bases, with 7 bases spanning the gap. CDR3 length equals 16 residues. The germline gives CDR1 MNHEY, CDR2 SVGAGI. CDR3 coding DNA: TGTGCCAGCAGTTACTTAGGCAGCTCTGGGGCCAACGTCCTGACTTTC. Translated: CASSYLGSSGANVLTF.

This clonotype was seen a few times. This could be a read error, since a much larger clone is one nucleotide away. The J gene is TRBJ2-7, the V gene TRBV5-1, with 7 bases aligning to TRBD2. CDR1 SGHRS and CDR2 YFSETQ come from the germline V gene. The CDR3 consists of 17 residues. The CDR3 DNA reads TGCGTCAGCAACTTTGACATGGACCCGGGGGGAGGCTACGAGCAGTACTTC. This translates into CVSNFDMDPGGGYEQYF.

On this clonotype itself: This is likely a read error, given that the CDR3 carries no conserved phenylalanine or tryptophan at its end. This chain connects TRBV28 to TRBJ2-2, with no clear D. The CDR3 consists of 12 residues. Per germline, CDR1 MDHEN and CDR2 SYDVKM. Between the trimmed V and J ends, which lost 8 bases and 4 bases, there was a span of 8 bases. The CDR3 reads CASGLRTGELFI. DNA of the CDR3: TGTGCCAGCGGCCTCCGCACCGGGGAGCTGTTTATT.

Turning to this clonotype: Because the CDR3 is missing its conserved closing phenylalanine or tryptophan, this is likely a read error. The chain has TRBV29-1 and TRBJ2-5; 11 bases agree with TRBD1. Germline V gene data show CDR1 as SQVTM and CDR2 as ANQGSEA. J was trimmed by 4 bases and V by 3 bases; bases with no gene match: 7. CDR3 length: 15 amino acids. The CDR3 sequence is CSVDGDRGGSETQYI. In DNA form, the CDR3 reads TGCAGCGTTGATGGGGACAGGGGGGGGTCAGAGACCCAGTACATC.

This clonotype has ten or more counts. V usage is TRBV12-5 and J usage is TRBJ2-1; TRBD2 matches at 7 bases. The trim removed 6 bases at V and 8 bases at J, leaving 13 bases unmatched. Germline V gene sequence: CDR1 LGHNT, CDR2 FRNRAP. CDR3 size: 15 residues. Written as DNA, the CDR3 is TGTGCTAGTGGGACCGGGACTACCCTTATGGATGAGCAGTTCTTC. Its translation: CASGTGTTLMDEQFF. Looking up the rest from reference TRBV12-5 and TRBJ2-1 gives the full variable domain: DARVTQTPRHKVTEMGQEVTMRCQPILGHNTVFWYRQTMMQGLELLAYFRNRAPLDDSGMPKDRFSAEMPDATLATLKIQPSEPRDSAVYFCASGTGTTLMDEQFFGPGTRLTVL.